This entry concerns a single TCR beta chain. This sample was taken from a study of T cells in Graves' hyperthyroidism and ophthalmopathy. Study as a whole: At the time of initial diagnosis and before any treatment, peripheral blood was collected.

Regions amplified from RNA transcripts were the TCR beta CDR3 regions. Using the HTBI primer set, a first-round RT-PCR was run on the TCR CDR3. Using its own MiXCR run on the multiplex PCR reads, TCRdb lists one record per CDR3 protein. Of hundreds of thousands of distinct CDR3 sequences listed, around 20% are singletons. Specimen: blood. The TCR sequence derives from a man aged 25-40 years with Graves' ophthalmopathy.

CDR3 bases: TGTGCTAGTGGTTTGAGCACAGGTCCCTTAAACACTGAAGCTTTCTTT. It codes for CASGLSTGPLNTEAFF. The J gene is TRBJ1-1, the V gene TRBV12-5; D might be TRBD1 (5 bases). Germline loops: CDR1 LGHNT, CDR2 FRNRAP. CDR3 length: 16 residues. V was shortened by 2 bases and J by 2 bases, with 15 bases between the two germline ends. Filled out from reference TRBV12-5 and TRBJ1-1, the complete variable domain reads DARVTQTPRHKVTEMGQEVTMRCQPILGHNTVFWYRQTMMQGLELLAYFRNRAPLDDSGMPKDRFSAEMPDATLATLKIQPSEPRDSAVYFCASGLSTGPLNTEAFFGQGTRLTVV.